These T cell receptor beta chains were read from a single sample in a study of control samples from healthy donors and cancer patients. TCRdb's table, derived via immunoSEQ multiplex PCR, lists solely in-frame clones and lacks some. Among tens of thousands of clones listed, roughly 91% were seen once. Material: blood. These receptors were obtained from a man aged 50-59 years in good health. Both conserved end residues are part of each CDR3. D genes are given only for firm matches. Clone size is given for some rows only: seen once, a few or many times, or a class if the clone is expanded.

j_gene | d_gene | v_gene | abundance | CDR3nt | CDR3aa
TRBJ1-4 | NA | TRBV10-2 | NA | TGCGCCAGAACACAGGGAGAAGTTGAAAAACTGTTTTTT | CARTQGEVEKLFF
TRBJ1-1 | TRBD1 | TRBV6-4 | NA | TGTGCCAGCAGACAGGGGGAGAACACTGAAGCTTTCTTT | CASRQGENTEAFF
TRBJ2-2 | TRBD1 | TRBV29-1 | NA | TGCAGCGTTGCGTTCAGGGGGCAGACCGGGGAGCTGTTTTTT | CSVAFRGQTGELFF
TRBJ1-1 | NA | TRBV7-9 | NA | TGTGCCAGCAGCGACCCCGAGGGGTGGGTGAACACTGAAGCTTTCTTT | CASSDPEGWVNTEAFF
TRBJ2-2 | NA | TRBV6-6 | NA | TGTGCCAGCAGACACCAGGATCCCGGGGAGCTGTTTTTT | CASRHQDPGELFF
TRBJ2-2 | NA | TRBV5-1 | NA | TGCGCCAGCAGCTTAGGGGCCGGGGAGCTGTTTTTT | CASSLGAGELFF
TRBJ1-4 | NA | TRBV14 | NA | TGTGCCAGCAGCCAACCACGGCGGAAACTGTTTTTT | CASSQPRRKLFF
TRBJ1-1 | NA | TRBV10-2 | NA | TGCGCCAGCAGTGAGGGGGGGAACACTGAAGCTTTCTTT | CASSEGGNTEAFF
TRBJ1-1 | NA | TRBV6-1 | NA | TGTGCCAGCAGTGAGGTGGCTCCCCCGAACACTGAAGCTTTCTTT | CASSEVAPPNTEAFF
TRBJ1-5 | NA | TRBV6-6 | few | TGTGCCAGCAGTTACGACAGTGATCAGCCCCAGCATTTT | CASSYDSDQPQHF
TRBJ2-1 | TRBD2 | TRBV5-1 | NA | TGCGCCAGCAGCTTGACTAGCGGGGGGTACAATGAGCAGTTCTTC | CASSLTSGGYNEQFF
TRBJ2-5 | TRBD2 | TRBV7-2 | NA | TGTGCCAGCAGCTTCACTAGCGGGGGACGGGAGACCCAGTACTTC | CASSFTSGGRETQYF
TRBJ1-2 | NA | TRBV15 | NA | TGTGCCACCAGTCCAAAAGGTTTAATAGGCTACACCTTC | CATSPKGLIGYTF
TRBJ2-3 | NA | TRBV5-6 | NA | TGTGCCAGCAGCCGCTTTCAGGGGGGGACAGATACGCAGTATTTT | CASSRFQGGTDTQYF
TRBJ2-5 | NA | TRBV7-2 | NA | TGTGCCAGCAGCTATGTTGGGGGCCTTGGAGAGACCCAGTACTTC | CASSYVGGLGETQYF
TRBJ1-1 | NA | TRBV6-5 | NA | TGTGCCAGCAGTTCTACCGACACTGAAGCTTTCTTT | CASSSTDTEAFF
TRBJ2-7 | NA | TRBV7-2 | NA | TGTGCCAGCAGCTTAGTTAGGTCAGGCGAGCAGTACTTC | CASSLVRSGEQYF
TRBJ1-1 | NA | TRBV19 | NA | TGTGCCAGTAATTCGAGGAACTCGGACACTGAAGCTTTCTTT | CASNSRNSDTEAFF
TRBJ2-3 | TRBD2 | TRBV29-1 | NA | TGCAGCGTGGGGGGGGTGGGCACAGATACGCAGTATTTT | CSVGGVGTDTQYF
TRBJ2-3 | TRBD2 | TRBV4-2 | NA | TGTGCCAGCAGCCAAGTCGAGACTAGCCCCCTGGAGGGTACGCAGTATTTT | CASSQVETSPLEGTQYF
TRBJ1-2 | NA | TRBV4-3 | NA | TGCGCCAGCAGCCAAGTCAAGGACTATGGCTACACCTTC | CASSQVKDYGYTF
TRBJ1-2 | NA | TRBV6-1 | NA | TGTGCCAGCAGTGAAGGGGTAGGATCCCACTATGGCTACACCTTC | CASSEGVGSHYGYTF